Following are 4 T cell receptor beta chains from one sample sequenced in a study of cytomegalovirus exposure and HLA in healthy donors. PCR was performed using 60 Vbeta and 13 Jbeta primers. Sequenced by immunoSEQ multiplex PCR; TCRdb stores in-frame clones only, minus some. The sample contains 40,000 to 45,000 clones, 50% of which appear only once. The sequenced material came from PBMCs. The receptors were gathered from a human donor in good health.

The rearrangement uses TRBV13 and TRBJ1-2; 7 bases match TRBD1. Unmatched junction bases numbered 7, after V lost 2 bases and J lost 4 bases. The germline V gene encodes CDR1 PRHDT and CDR2 FYEKMQ (reference sequence). The CDR3 loop spans 15 amino acids. The CDR3 loop is CASSLKDRQFYGYTF. The CDR3 DNA reads TGTGCCAGCAGCTTAAAGGACAGGCAATTCTATGGCTACACCTTC.

The rearrangement uses TRBV28 and TRBJ2-3, with D possibly being TRBD1 (6 bases). The CDR3 runs 14 residues. Germline-derived CDR1 and CDR2 are MDHEN and SYDVKM. The V end lost 5 bases, the J end lost 2 bases, and 11 bases lay between the germline ends. For the CDR3, the DNA is TGTGCCAGCAGTACAGGGTTTCCCACAGATACGCAGTATTTT. The encoded protein is CASSTGFPTDTQYF.

The chain uses TRBV5-1 and TRBJ1-1, with unresolved D. V was cut by 4 bases and J by 3 bases, with 10 bases left in between. This CDR3 has 13 residues. Germline lookup yields CDR1 SGHRS and CDR2 YFSETQ. CDR3 residues: CASSPRADTEAFF. CDR3 nucleotides: TGCGCCAGCAGCCCGAGGGCGGACACTGAAGCTTTCTTT.

This clone was seen more than once but under ten times. As DNA, the CDR3 is TGTGCCAGCTCTTTATTTACGAGGGGGTCGAACACTGAAGCTTTCTTT. Amino acids: CASSLFTRGSNTEAFF. This chain connects TRBV18 to TRBJ1-1; maybe TRBD1 (6 bases). From germline, CDR1 is KGHSH and CDR2 LQKENI. The CDR3 loop spans 16 amino acids. V was clipped by 6 bases and J by 1 base, with 18 bases between them.